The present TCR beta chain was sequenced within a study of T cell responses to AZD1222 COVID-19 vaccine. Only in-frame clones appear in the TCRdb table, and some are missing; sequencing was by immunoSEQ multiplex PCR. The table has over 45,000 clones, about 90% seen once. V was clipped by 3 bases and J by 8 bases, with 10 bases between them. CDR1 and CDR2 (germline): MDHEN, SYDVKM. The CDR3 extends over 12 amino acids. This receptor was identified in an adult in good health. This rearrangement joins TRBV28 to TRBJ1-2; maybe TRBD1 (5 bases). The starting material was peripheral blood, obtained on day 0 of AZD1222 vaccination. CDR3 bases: TGTGCCAGCAGTTTCGGGGGGAACGGCTACACCTTC. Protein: CASSFGGNGYTF.